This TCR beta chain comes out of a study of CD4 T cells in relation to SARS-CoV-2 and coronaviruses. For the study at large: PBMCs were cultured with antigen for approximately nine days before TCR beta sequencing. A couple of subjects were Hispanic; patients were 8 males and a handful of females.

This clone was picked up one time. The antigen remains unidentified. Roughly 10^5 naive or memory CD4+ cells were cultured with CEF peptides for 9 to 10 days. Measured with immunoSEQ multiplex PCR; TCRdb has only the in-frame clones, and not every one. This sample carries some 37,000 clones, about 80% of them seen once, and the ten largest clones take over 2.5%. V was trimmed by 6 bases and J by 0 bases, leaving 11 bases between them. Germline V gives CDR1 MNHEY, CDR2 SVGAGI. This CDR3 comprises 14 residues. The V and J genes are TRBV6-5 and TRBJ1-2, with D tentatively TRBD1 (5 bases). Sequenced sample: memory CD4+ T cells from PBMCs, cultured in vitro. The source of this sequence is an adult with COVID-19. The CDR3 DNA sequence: TGTGCCAGCAGGGGGGACGGAGCTAACTATGGCTACACCTTC. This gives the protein CASRGDGANYGYTF.